This TCR beta chain was profiled in a study of T cell repertoires in cytomegalovirus infection. Study-level background: Shared public TCR beta signatures pointed to both CMV infection and a matching HLA type. The study's findings and limits: The ex vivo response was dominated by HLA-C-restricted CMV-specific TCR beta clonotypes. Carriers of CMV and the relevant HLA type were discriminated by public TCR beta frequency.

Of note for this clonotype: Antigen: not known.

Each CDR3 protein is one row after TCRdb ran MiXCR on the reads. The data show fewer than 200,000 distinct CDR3 sequences, with roughly 9% seen just once and roughly 5.1% held by the top ten. Germline CDR1 reads SEHNR; CDR2 reads FQNEAQ (reference sequence). The CDR3 covers 13 residues. Trimming shortened V by 5 bases and J by 9 bases, and 17 bases separated the two germline ends. The genes are TRBV7-9 and TRBJ2-7; perhaps TRBD2 as D (6 bases). The sequence was obtained from a human donor in good health (CMV status not recorded). Some clones in this sample may be carry-over from other donors' samples. Sequencing input: PBMCs. The CDR3 sequence: CASSPAGGSTQYF. CDR3 nucleotides: TGTGCCAGCAGCCCCGCAGGAGGGAGTACGCAGTACTTC. The complete variable domain, with remaining parts taken from reference TRBV7-9 and TRBJ2-7, reads DTGVSQNPRHKITKRGQNVTFRCDPISEHNRLYWYRQTLGQGPEFLTYFQNEAQLEKSRLLSDRFSAERPKGSFSTLEIQRTEQGDSAMYLCASSPAGGSTQYFGPGTRLTVT.